This TCR beta chain was sequenced for a study of blood T cell repertoires in COVID-19. V lost 4 bases and J 6 bases, leaving 9 bases between the germline ends. The CDR3 consists of 12 residues. Germline V gives CDR1 ENHRY, CDR2 SYGVKD. Profiling relied on immunoSEQ multiplex PCR, and the TCRdb table lists in-frame clones only, not all of them. Of 65,000 to 70,000 clones listed, approximately 85% are singletons. Sequenced input: peripheral blood. The J gene is TRBJ1-2, the V gene TRBV10-3; a possible D gene is TRBD1 (6 bases). The sequence came from a man older than 75 with acute or convalescent COVID-19. The CDR3 region is CAISGGGDGYTF. DNA of the CDR3: TGTGCCATCAGTGGAGGGGGGGATGGCTACACCTTC.